This T cell receptor (beta chain) was profiled in a study of metastatic and nonmetastatic thyroid tumors. Study information: It was across blood and tumor or nodule tissue from malignant and benign thyroid patients that repertoires were compared.

V was clipped by 3 bases and J by 4 bases, with 7 bases between them. This CDR3 has 13 residues. CDR1 is SGHRS and CDR2 is YFSETQ in the germline V gene. Thyroid surgery took place with no prior treatment in any patient. Authors' analysis steps: The authors used CDR3 differences across clinicopathological groups to build a distant-metastasis classifier for papillary thyroid cancer. With MiXCR, TCRdb called clones anew from the PCR reads. The V and J calls, along with clone size, are taken from TCRdb and not from the paper's own processing. Among 20,000 to 25,000 clones listed, about 10% were seen once.

This chain connects TRBV5-1 to TRBJ2-2; no clear D gene. Sample: blood. This receptor was taken from a female donor with papillary thyroid cancer or a benign thyroid nodule (not recorded which). Some clones in this sample may be carry-over from other donors' samples. CDR3 sequence (DNA): TGCGCCAGCAGCTCACACTTCACCGGGGAGCTGTTTTTT. Amino acids: CASSSHFTGELFF.